These 18 T cell receptor beta chains originate from one sample sequenced in a study of blood T cell repertoires in COVID-19. TCRdb's copy holds only in-frame clones and misses some; the assay was immunoSEQ multiplex PCR. The sample has a few hundred thousand clones; roughly 85% are singletons. Material for sequencing was peripheral blood. The receptors were gathered from a man aged 35 to 55 with acute or convalescent COVID-19.

Comments on this clone: Other DNA sequences in this sample translate to the same CDR3. The genes are TRBV9 and TRBJ2-2; weak D call: TRBD2 (6 bases). The CDR3 is made up of 15 amino acids. Per germline, CDR1 SGDLS and CDR2 YYNGEE. V lost 0 bases to trimming and J lost 7 bases, with 13 bases between them. CDR3 residues: CASSVAPGRGGELFF. In nucleotides, the CDR3 is TGTGCCAGCAGCGTAGCGCCGGGGCGGGGCGGGGAGCTGTTTTTT.

The rearrangement links TRBV27 to TRBJ1-1, with no clear D. The CDR3 contains 14 residues. The ends were cut back, 2 bases at V and 13 bases at J, with 20 bases in the middle. From germline, CDR1 is MNHEY and CDR2 SMNVEV (reference sequence). The CDR3 nucleotides are TGTGCCAGCAGTTTAATCGAGGTCTCGAGCAAACTTTTCTTT. Its protein is CASSLIEVSSKLFF.

The chain employs TRBV4-3 and TRBJ1-1, with no clear D. With 5 bases removed from V and 5 bases from J, the gap between germline ends came to 6 bases. Germline V gives CDR1 LGHNA, CDR2 YSLEER. The CDR3 consists of 11 residues. The CDR3 region has the DNA TGCGCCAGCAGCGTCGGTACTGAAGCTTTCTTT. Translation: CASSVGTEAFF.

The V and J genes are TRBV13 and TRBJ1-1; a possible D gene is TRBD1 (5 bases). The V gene's germline CDR1 is PRHDT and CDR2 FYEKMQ (reference sequence). The CDR3 has 14 residues. Trimming removed 5 bases at V and 4 bases at J, with 14 bases between. In DNA, the CDR3 is TGTGCCAGCAGCCAATTGCAGGGAGGCACTGAAGCTTTCTTT. Amino acids: CASSQLQGGTEAFF. The complete variable domain, with remaining parts taken from reference TRBV13 and TRBJ1-1, reads AAGVIQSPRHLIKEKRETATLKCYPIPRHDTVYWYQQGPGQDPQFLISFYEKMQSDKGSIPDRFSAQQFSDYHSELNMSSLELGDSALYFCASSQLQGGTEAFFGQGTRLTVV.

The chain recombines TRBV7-6 with TRBJ2-4; 10 bases map to TRBD1. Germline V gives CDR1 SGHVS, CDR2 FNYEAQ. This CDR3 has 17 residues. Germline trimming cut 5 bases from V and 0 bases from J; bases unmatched to any gene: 7. The CDR3 nucleotides are TGTGCCAGCAGCCCGGGACAGGGGATCGGAGCCAAAAACATTCAGTACTTC. Amino acid sequence: CASSPGQGIGAKNIQYF.

This clone showed up just a few times. The genes are TRBV12-3 or TRBV12-4 and TRBJ2-7; D call uncertain. The ends were cut back, 3 bases at V and 1 base at J, with 4 bases in the middle. The CDR3 runs 12 residues. DNA for the CDR3: TGTGCCAGCAGTTTGAGGTCCTACGAGCAGTACTTC. It codes for CASSLRSYEQYF.

The chain couples TRBV15 to TRBJ1-1, with D possibly matching TRBD1 (5 bases). Trimming took off 0 bases at V and 4 bases at J, with 18 bases between the two ends. The CDR3 contains 17 residues. CDR1 is LNHNV, CDR2 YYDKDF, per germline (reference sequence). The CDR3 nucleotides are TGTGCCACCAGCAGAGATCGCAGGGTGGTAAGTGGCACTGAAGCTTTCTTT. It specifies CATSRDRRVVSGTEAFF.

This clone was observed a handful of times. V usage is TRBV3-1 (or the pseudogene TRBV3-2) and J usage is TRBJ1-6; 8 positions match TRBD1. Per the germline V gene, CDR1 is LGHDT and CDR2 is YNNKEL (reference sequence). Unmatched junction bases numbered 9, after V lost 1 base and J lost 7 bases. The CDR3 covers 17 residues. The CDR3 DNA is TGTGCCAGCAGCCAAGTAGTAGTCGACAGGGGAAATTCACCCCTCCACTTT. The encoded protein is CASSQVVVDRGNSPLHF.

V gene TRBV4-3 combines with J gene TRBJ2-5; maybe TRBD2 (5 bases). Trimming pared 0 bases from V and 5 bases from J, leaving 7 bases between. The V gene's germline CDR1 is LGHNA and CDR2 YSLEER. The CDR3 covers 13 residues. CDR3 in DNA: TGCGCCAGCAGCCAAGAACCGGGGGAGACCCAGTACTTC. It codes for CASSQEPGETQYF.

The chain employs TRBV6-6 and TRBJ2-5; a weak D match, TRBD2 (7 bases). V dropped 7 bases and J dropped 5 bases, with 17 bases sitting between them. Germline V CDR1 and CDR2: MNHNY, SVGAGI (reference sequence). The CDR3 is 14 amino acids. The CDR3 DNA reads as TGTGCCAGCATCTGGGGGGGGGCCCTTGAGACCCAGTACTTC. It translates to CASIWGGALETQYF.

CDR3 residues: CASSLTSGGDNEQFF. The CDR3 DNA reads TGTGCCAGCAGCTTGACTAGCGGGGGGGACAATGAGCAGTTCTTC. The gene calls are TRBV9 and TRBJ2-1; 14 positions agree with TRBD2. CDR1 SGDLS and CDR2 YYNGEE come from the germline V gene. With V trimmed by 4 bases and J by 5 bases, 2 bases remained unmatched. The CDR3 sequence is 15 residues long. The entire variable domain, with the rest obtained from reference TRBV9 and TRBJ2-1, is as follows: DSGVTQTPKHLITATGQRVTLRCSPRSGDLSVYWYQQSLDQGLQFLIQYYNGEERAKGNILERFSAQQFPDLHSELNLSSLELGDSALYFCASSLTSGGDNEQFFGPGTRLTVL.

The gene calls are TRBV11-2 and TRBJ2-5; D not certain. The germline CDR1 and CDR2 sequences are SGHAT and FQNNGV. V was cut by 2 bases and J by 1 base, with 8 bases left in between. CDR3 length equals 14 residues. CDR3 sequence: CASSLIPGQETQYF. DNA of the CDR3: TGTGCCAGCAGCTTAATCCCAGGCCAAGAGACCCAGTACTTC.

The chain is built from TRBV9 and TRBJ2-1, with D tentatively TRBD2 (7 bases). CDR1 and CDR2 (germline): SGDLS, YYNGEE. The CDR3 has 16 residues. The V gene lost 1 base and the J gene lost 6 bases, with 17 bases spanning the gap. This CDR3 is CASSVLPQGGVNEQFF. The CDR3 DNA reads as TGTGCCAGCAGCGTACTCCCACAGGGAGGGGTCAATGAGCAGTTCTTC. Supplemented by reference TRBV9 and TRBJ2-1, the full variable domain reads DSGVTQTPKHLITATGQRVTLRCSPRSGDLSVYWYQQSLDQGLQFLIQYYNGEERAKGNILERFSAQQFPDLHSELNLSSLELGDSALYFCASSVLPQGGVNEQFFGPGTRLTVL.

This chain uses TRBV11-2 with TRBJ2-1; the D is unclear. This CDR3 has 12 amino acids. The V gene's germline CDR1 is SGHAT and CDR2 FQNNGV. V lost 5 bases and J lost 6, with 8 bases in between. CDR3 bases: TGTGCCAGCAGCCTAGGAGCCAATGAGCAGTTCTTC. Its protein product is CASSLGANEQFF.

The genes are TRBV5-8 and TRBJ1-5; 7 bases map to TRBD1. Germline-derived CDR1 and CDR2 are SGHTS and YDEGEE. V lost 6 bases to trimming and J lost 3 bases; unmatched junction nucleotides: 12. The CDR3 contains 16 residues. CDR3 nucleotide sequence: TGTGCCAGCAACCAATACGGGACAGTTTTCAATCAGCCCCAGCATTTT. This gives the protein CASNQYGTVFNQPQHF. Combining the CDR3 with reference TRBV5-8 and TRBJ1-5 gives the whole variable domain EAGVTQSPTHLIKTRGQQATLRCSPISGHTSVYWYQQALGLGLQFLLWYDEGEERNRGNFPPRFSGRQFPNYSSELNVNALELEDSALYLCASNQYGTVFNQPQHFGDGTRLSIL.

V gene TRBV7-2 combines with J gene TRBJ2-7, with D possibly TRBD1 on 6 matching bases. Germline loops: CDR1 SGHTA, CDR2 FQGNSA. The CDR3 runs to 17 residues. With 6 bases removed from V and 0 bases from J, the gap between germline ends came to 21 bases. The DNA of the CDR3 is TGTGCCAGCAGTTACTCCGTACCGGGCAGGGGCTCCTACGAGCAGTACTTC. Amino acid sequence: CASSYSVPGRGSYEQYF.

This clone was counted only a few times. The CDR3 spells CASSRTGYEQYF. The CDR3 coding sequence is TGTGCCAGCAGTCGGACAGGGTACGAGCAGTACTTC. This chain uses TRBV3-1 (or the pseudogene TRBV3-2) with TRBJ2-7; 8 nucleotides match TRBD1. J was trimmed by 4 bases and V by 6 bases; bases with no gene match: 2. Germline CDR1 reads LGHDT; CDR2 reads YNNKEL (reference sequence). This CDR3 has 12 residues.

The gene calls are TRBV7-6 and TRBJ2-3; possibly TRBD2 for D (6 bases). V was shortened by 6 bases and J by 1 base, with 17 bases between the two germline ends. Germline V gives CDR1 SGHVS, CDR2 FNYEAQ. CDR3 length: 16 residues. The CDR3 region has the DNA TGTGCCAGCAGGGGTACTGGCGGGGACGGCACAGATACGCAGTATTTT. This encodes CASRGTGGDGTDTQYF. The whole variable domain, filled in from reference TRBV7-6 and TRBJ2-3, reads GAGVSQSPRYKVTKRGQDVALRCDPISGHVSLYWYRQALGQGPEFLTYFNYEAQQDKSGLPNDRFSAERPEGSISTLTIQRTEQRDSAMYRCASRGTGGDGTDTQYFGPGTRLTVL.